This paragraph covers one T cell receptor beta chain sequence. Its antigen is currently not known. The record has no base qualities; no much larger clone is one base away. These data belong to a study of blood T cell repertoires in COVID-19 (TCRdb year 2020). Concerning the study at large: Samples from collaborators originated in the United States, Italy and Spain and spanned both the acute and convalescent phases of COVID-19. The prospective study material was composed of cDNA or gDNA derived from T cells, B-cell-depleted T cells, or PBMCs. Deeply sampled blood TCRbeta repertoires from subjects exposed to, actively infected with, or recovered from COVID-19 were included in the dataset. The repertoires were released in a freely available public database intended as a resource for research on the immune response to SARS-CoV-2. Samples came from the ongoing ImmuneRACE study (first 160 participants) plus 1,254 subjects from 6 global collaborators. The sample metadata nearly always contained a de-identified subject ID, COVID-19 status, age in years and sex. Where available, HLA class I and class II types were obtained from metadata supplied by the sample provider rather than from assay-based typing. General conclusions and limits of the study: Clinical and demographic metadata were provided uncurated, with the amount varying by source and participant.

Collaborating institutions collected whole blood in K2EDTA tubes following their own protocols. Collaborator samples were shipped for TCRbeta analysis as frozen whole blood, isolated PBMCs, or DNA extracted from either sample type. The CDR3 numbers 15 residues from cysteine through phenylalanine. Only CDR3 DNA remains: 45 bases, in frame from the first base. At the junction V is shortened by 3 bases and J by 6 bases, with 16 bases in between. CDR1 and CDR2, looked up from the germline V gene (reference sequence), are LNHDA and SQIVND. TCRbeta CDR3 regions were amplified from genomic DNA by means of the immunoSEQ Assay, a bias-controlled multiplex PCR. The study's own analysis went as follows. Within the assay, amplification of reference gene primers was used to estimate how many nucleated cells each sample contained. To quantify the absolute abundance of each unique TCRbeta CDR3 rearrangement, sequence reads were collapsed and filtered. For each sample, productive Simpson clonality was calculated as the square root of Simpson's diversity index across productive rearrangements. TCRdb carries this immuneACCESS record with in-frame sequences only. Its versions omit some clonotypes, under half of them owing to an unresolved V gene in the studies checked, with the rest unexplained. Clone size and V and J calls were adopted from that table, with D and trimming inferred from the DNA. A total of 88,000 or so clones appear in this sample, around 79% of them only once. The ten largest clonotypes hold roughly 12% of the sample.

The material sequenced was peripheral blood. The sequence derives from an older man with acute or convalescent COVID-19. The V gene is TRBV19 and the J gene is TRBJ2-3, with TRBD1 perhaps the D gene, on 5 matching bases. The DNA sequence follows: TGTGCCAGTAGTATGGTGGTGACAAACAGGGATACGCAGTATTTT. Translated, it gives CASSMVVTNRDTQYF.